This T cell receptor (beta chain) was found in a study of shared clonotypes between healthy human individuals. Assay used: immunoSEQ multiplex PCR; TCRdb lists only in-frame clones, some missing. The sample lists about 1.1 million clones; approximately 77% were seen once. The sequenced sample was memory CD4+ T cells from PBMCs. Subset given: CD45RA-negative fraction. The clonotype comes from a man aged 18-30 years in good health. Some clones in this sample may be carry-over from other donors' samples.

The DNA for the CDR3 is TGTGCTAGCTCGGGACAGGGGAAGAGCAATGAGCAGTTCTTC. Translating gives CASSGQGKSNEQFF. The rearrangement joins TRBV12-5 to TRBJ2-1; 10 nucleotides match TRBD1. This CDR3 has 14 residues. V lost 9 bases, J lost 6 bases, and 8 bases stayed unmatched. Looked up from germline, CDR1 is LGHNT and CDR2 is FRNRAP.